This TCR beta chain is from a study of PD-L1 blockade in urothelial cancer. Whole-study results and caveats: In blood sampled pretreatment, TCR clonality below the median predicted better survival.

Regarding this clone: As yet, its antigen is unknown.

Profiled with immunoSEQ multiplex PCR; TCRdb holds only in-frame clones, not every one. The sample lists roughly 120,000 clones, more than 85% occurring once. The time point was: peripheral blood 6 weeks after treatment start. The CDR3 runs 14 residues. Trimming pared 3 bases from V and 3 bases from J, leaving 11 bases between. From germline, CDR1 is LNHDA and CDR2 SQIVND (reference sequence). The receptor was derived from a man aged 55 to 70 with urothelial cancer. Here the sequenced sample was PBMCs, taken around atezolizumab (anti-PD-L1) treatment. The chain has TRBV19 and TRBJ1-1; tentative D call: TRBD1 (5 bases). Here the CDR3 reads CASSIIARDTEAFF. For the CDR3, the DNA is TGTGCCAGTAGTATTATAGCCAGGGACACTGAAGCTTTCTTT.